Listed below are T cell receptor beta chains from one sample, sequenced in a study of blood T cell repertoires in COVID-19. The protocol was immunoSEQ multiplex PCR, while the TCRdb copy is restricted to in-frame clones and leaves out a portion. Of a few hundred thousand clones listed, approximately 93% were seen once; the top ten hold about 0.9%. The sequenced material came from PBMCs or T cells enriched from blood (not recorded which). The receptors here all came from a woman aged 40 to 50 who had been exposed to COVID-19. CDR3s include the opening cysteine and the closing phenylalanine or tryptophan. The D gene is left open where the match is weak. For some rows the clone size is stated as once, few or many, or as a class when expanded; others skip it.

TRBD2	TRBV6-2/TRBV6-3	TRBJ2-1	NA	CASSYSAGLAGLVNEQFF	TGTGCCAGCAGTTACTCGGCAGGACTAGCGGGGTTAGTCAATGAGCAGTTCTTC
TRBD2	TRBV7-2	TRBJ2-1	NA	CASSLTGGGIYNEQFF	TGTGCCAGCAGCTTAACGGGCGGGGGGATCTACAATGAGCAGTTCTTC
TRBD2	TRBV5-4	TRBJ2-1	once	CASSVSGVSYNEQFF	TGTGCCAGCAGCGTGAGCGGGGTCTCCTACAATGAGCAGTTCTTC
NA	TRBV30	TRBJ1-2	once	CAWAEQSNYGYTF	TGTGCCTGGGCGGAACAGTCTAACTATGGCTACACCTTC
TRBD2	TRBV10-2	TRBJ2-5	NA	CASRKTSGGGIGETQYF	TGCGCCAGCAGGAAGACTAGCGGGGGGGGAATAGGAGAGACCCAGTACTTC
NA	TRBV2	TRBJ2-7	NA	CASSEGSYEQYF	TGTGCCAGCAGCGAGGGTAGCTACGAGCAGTACTTC
TRBD1	TRBV2	TRBJ1-1	NA	CASRTGGTEAFF	TGTGCCAGTCGCACAGGGGGAACTGAAGCTTTCTTT
NA	TRBV2	TRBJ2-5	NA	CASSEVLAEETQYF	TGTGCCAGCAGTGAGGTGCTAGCTGAAGAGACCCAGTACTTC
NA	TRBV4-1	TRBJ1-3	NA	CASSVYGGNTIYF	TGCGCCAGCAGCGTATACGGGGGAAACACCATATATTTT
TRBD1	TRBV27	TRBJ2-7	NA	CASRNSGQVEQYF	TGTGCCAGCAGGAACTCAGGACAGGTCGAGCAGTACTTC
TRBD2	TRBV3-1/TRBV3-2	TRBJ2-7	NA	CASSSSGGYEQYF	TGTGCCAGCAGCTCTAGCGGGGGTTACGAGCAGTACTTC
NA	TRBV18	TRBJ1-2	NA	CASSPPLANYGYTF	TGTGCCAGCTCACCACCACTGGCTAACTATGGCTACACCTTC
NA	TRBV28	TRBJ1-5	NA	CASSSPGGLSNQPQHF	TGTGCCAGCAGTTCACCCGGAGGCCTTAGCAATCAGCCCCAGCATTTT
TRBD1	TRBV4-1	TRBJ1-4	NA	CASSQGAGQGTEKLFF	TGCGCCAGCAGCCAAGGTGCGGGACAGGGAACTGAAAAACTGTTTTTT
NA	TRBV5-6	TRBJ1-2	NA	CASSFSDYGYTF	TGTGCCAGCAGCTTTTCAGACTATGGCTACACCTTC
NA	TRBV7-2	TRBJ2-7	NA	CASSLRGSSTYEQYF	TGTGCCAGCAGCTTGCGAGGGAGCTCGACCTACGAGCAGTACTTC
TRBD1	TRBV11-1	TRBJ1-6	NA	CASSENRGSPLHF	TGTGCCAGCAGCGAAAACAGGGGTTCACCCCTCCACTTT
NA	TRBV3-1/TRBV3-2	TRBJ1-1	NA	CASSQRLGGTEAFF	TGTGCCAGCAGCCAGCGCTTGGGAGGTACTGAAGCTTTCTTT